The 11 T cell receptor beta chains reported below all come from one sample, sequenced in a study of follicular helper T cells after annual influenza vaccination (dated by TCRdb to 2016 to 2017). Receptor amplification or capture employed the immunoSEQ multiplex PCR assay. TCRdb carries this immuneACCESS record with in-frame sequences only. Its versions omit some clonotypes, under half of them owing to an unresolved V gene in the studies checked, with the rest unexplained. Here the sample has over 14,000 clones; roughly 84% occur a single time. The ten most abundant clones make up under 1.5% of the sample. The sample's time point label, in plain terms: 2014-2015 season, 7 days after vaccination. The sample in question was CXCR5+ CD38- circulating T follicular helper cells from blood, obtained 7 days after influenza vaccination. The sample's cell subset or site, from its label and the paper: circulating Tfh, non-naive CD4+CXCR5+PD-1+ (ICOS+CD38+ or ICOS-CD38-). Receptor source: an adult who received the influenza vaccine.

The gene calls are TRBV7-6 and TRBJ2-5, with TRBD1 matching over 7 bases. The CDR3 has 16 amino acids. In germline, CDR1 is SGHVS, CDR2 FNYEAQ. V gave up 1 base and J gave up 3 bases; unmatched junction bases: 8. CDR3 residues: CASSLEGAPGKETQYF. The CDR3, as DNA: TGTGCCAGCAGCTTAGAGGGGGCCCCGGGAAAAGAGACCCAGTACTTC.

In nucleotides, the CDR3 is TGTGCCAGCAGCATCCAGGTCCAGGGTGAAAAACTGTTTTTT. Translated, it gives CASSIQVQGEKLFF. The V call is TRBV11-1, the J call TRBJ1-4; D is possibly TRBD1 (5 bases). Germline V lookup: CDR1 SGHAT, CDR2 FQDESV (reference sequence). Trimming left V 5 bases short and J 7 bases short, with 14 bases between. CDR3 length: 14 amino acids.

The CDR3: CASSRWLAADEQYF. CDR3 nucleotide sequence: TGTGCCAGCAGCCGCTGGCTAGCGGCCGACGAGCAGTACTTC. The chain has TRBV5-4 and TRBJ2-7; 7 positions match TRBD2. V lost 4 bases to trimming and J lost 5 bases; unmatched junction nucleotides: 9. Germline values: CDR1 SGHNT, CDR2 YYREEE (reference sequence). The CDR3 spans 14 residues.

This clone was counted once. This chain uses TRBV5-1 with TRBJ1-4, with TRBD1 as a possible D gene (5 bases). The CDR3 consists of 15 residues. V gave up 1 base and J gave up 1 base, with 8 bases separating them. Germline assignment: CDR1 SGHRS and CDR2 YFSETQ. The CDR3 DNA reads TGCGCCAGCAGCTTGCAGGGTTTAACTAATGAAAAACTGTTTTTT. Residues: CASSLQGLTNEKLFF.

The V gene is TRBV9, the J gene TRBJ2-1, with D possibly being TRBD1 (6 bases). V lost 1 base, J lost 7 bases, and 12 bases lay in between. This CDR3 is built from 14 residues. In germline, CDR1 is SGDLS, CDR2 YYNGEE. Written as DNA, the CDR3 is TGTGCCAGCAGCGTAAGGGGGAGAGGGAATGAGCAGTTCTTC. Amino acids: CASSVRGRGNEQFF.

The CDR3 nucleotides are TGTGCCAGCAGTGAAAGGGGGGGGTCTTCCTACGAGCAGTACTTC. Translated, it gives CASSERGGSSYEQYF. The rearrangement joins TRBV6-1 to TRBJ2-7; D perhaps matches TRBD2 (7 bases). The ends were cut back, 2 bases at V and 1 base at J, with 12 bases in the middle. In germline, CDR1 is MNHNS, CDR2 SASEGT. This CDR3 has 15 residues.

The chain carries TRBV30 and TRBJ1-2; tentatively, D is TRBD1 (5 bases). Trimming removed 0 bases at V and 0 bases at J, with 8 bases between. The germline gives CDR1 GTSNPN, CDR2 SVGIG (reference sequence). This CDR3 region has 14 residues. The CDR3: CAWSVLGANYGYTF. DNA of the CDR3: TGTGCCTGGAGTGTCCTAGGGGCTAACTATGGCTACACCTTC. The complete variable domain, with remaining parts taken from reference TRBV30 and TRBJ1-2, reads SQTIHQWPATLVQPVGSPLSLECTVEGTSNPNLYWYRQAAGRGLQLLFYSVGIGQISSEVPQNLSASRPQDRQFILSSKKLLLSDSGFYLCAWSVLGANYGYTFGSGTRLTVV.

The J gene is TRBJ2-1, the V gene TRBV5-1, with 8 bases identical to TRBD1. The CDR3 totals 16 residues. V was pared by 4 bases and J by 1 base, with 7 bases of the junction left unmatched. Germline CDR1 and CDR2: SGHRS and YFSETQ. CDR3: CASSGGQGGSYNEQFF. CDR3 nucleotides: TGCGCCAGCAGCGGTGGACAGGGCGGGTCCTACAATGAGCAGTTCTTC.

The chain couples TRBV15 to TRBJ2-1, with D tentatively TRBD2 (7 bases). The CDR3 has 13 amino acids. CDR1 and CDR2 from the germline V gene are LNHNV and YYDKDF (reference sequence). V was clipped by 0 bases and J by 14 bases, with 14 bases between them. This CDR3 is CATSRDRGGREFF. CDR3 in DNA: TGTGCCACCAGCAGAGATCGCGGGGGCAGGGAGTTCTTC.

The DNA of the CDR3 is TGTGCCAGCAGTTTGGGCGGGGCGGCATCCGAGCAGTACTTC. This encodes CASSLGGAASEQYF. V and J are TRBV6-6 and TRBJ2-7; a weak D match, TRBD2 (6 bases). This CDR3 has 14 residues. Trimming cost V 4 bases and J 6 bases, with 16 bases left between them. CDR1 is MNHNY and CDR2 is SVGAGI in the germline V gene (reference sequence).

The V and J genes are TRBV11-2 and TRBJ2-2; maybe TRBD2 (6 bases). The germline V gene encodes CDR1 SGHAT and CDR2 FQNNGV. The CDR3 spans 15 residues. Trimming stripped 3 bases from V and 0 bases from J, with 8 bases between. Here the CDR3 DNA reads TGTGCCAGCAGCTTCGGCGGGGCGAACACCGGGGAGCTGTTTTTT. This codes for CASSFGGANTGELFF.